These 4 T cell receptor beta chains originate from one sample sequenced in a study of Graves' ophthalmopathy and Graves' hyperthyroidism (dated by TCRdb to the late 2010s). The sample was run on an Illumina HiSeq 2000. For repertoire sequencing, the TCR beta CDR3 regions were amplified from RNA transcripts. The first round was an RT-PCR using HTBI primers with the Qiagen OneStep RT-PCR kit, and this first round was followed by a second-round multiplex PCR, then size selection and purification. TCRdb reprocessing: public reads trimmed at Q25 with fastp, clones called with MiXCR, in-frame beta chains kept. Rows with a matching CDR3 protein are joined into one entry that keeps the most common DNA and genes. Recorded for this sample are more than 550,000 distinct CDR3 sequences; 35% to 45% of them occurred a single time. Roughly 3.5% of the sample is taken by the ten largest. The sample taken for sequencing was peripheral blood. Every receptor here comes from an adult man with Graves' ophthalmopathy.

The chain uses TRBV7-9 and TRBJ1-3; unclear D gene. The V and J ends lost 0 bases and 8 bases respectively, with 17 bases between them. Germline loops: CDR1 SEHNR, CDR2 FQNEAQ (reference sequence). The CDR3 totals 16 residues. For the CDR3, the DNA is TGTGCCAGCAGCTTAGCGGGGAGCGGAACTGGCTACACCATATATTTT. Protein sequence: CASSLAGSGTGYTIYF.

The table lists this clonotype with many counts. The CDR3 DNA reads TGCAGCGTTGTTGGCTCCTACGAGCAGTACTTC. The encoded protein is CSVVGSYEQYF. This chain joins TRBV29-1 and TRBJ2-7; D remains unclear. The CDR3 totals 11 residues. The V end was cut by 4 bases, the J end by 0 bases, with 4 bases between. CDR1 is SQVTM, CDR2 ANQGSEA, per germline.

On this clonotype: One end of the junction is discordant with germline, which a read error may explain. The chain joins TRBV24-1 to TRBJ2-6; TRBD1 or TRBD2 may be the D gene (5 bases each). The CDR3 spans 14 residues. CDR1 is KGHDR and CDR2 is SFDVKD in the germline V gene. CDR3 in DNA: TGTGCCAGCAGTGCGGCAAGAGGGGCCTACGTCCTGACTTTC. Translation: CASSAARGAYVLTF.

In this sample, this clonotype turned up many times. The chain combines TRBV10-3 with TRBJ1-2; a possible D gene is TRBD1 (5 bases). V was pared by 2 bases and J by 4 bases, with 14 bases between. This CDR3 has 15 amino acids. CDR1 and CDR2 from the germline V gene are ENHRY and SYGVKD. CDR3: CAISEGGARGYGYTF. CDR3 coding DNA: TGTGCCATCAGTGAGGGGGGAGCGCGCGGCTATGGCTACACCTTC.